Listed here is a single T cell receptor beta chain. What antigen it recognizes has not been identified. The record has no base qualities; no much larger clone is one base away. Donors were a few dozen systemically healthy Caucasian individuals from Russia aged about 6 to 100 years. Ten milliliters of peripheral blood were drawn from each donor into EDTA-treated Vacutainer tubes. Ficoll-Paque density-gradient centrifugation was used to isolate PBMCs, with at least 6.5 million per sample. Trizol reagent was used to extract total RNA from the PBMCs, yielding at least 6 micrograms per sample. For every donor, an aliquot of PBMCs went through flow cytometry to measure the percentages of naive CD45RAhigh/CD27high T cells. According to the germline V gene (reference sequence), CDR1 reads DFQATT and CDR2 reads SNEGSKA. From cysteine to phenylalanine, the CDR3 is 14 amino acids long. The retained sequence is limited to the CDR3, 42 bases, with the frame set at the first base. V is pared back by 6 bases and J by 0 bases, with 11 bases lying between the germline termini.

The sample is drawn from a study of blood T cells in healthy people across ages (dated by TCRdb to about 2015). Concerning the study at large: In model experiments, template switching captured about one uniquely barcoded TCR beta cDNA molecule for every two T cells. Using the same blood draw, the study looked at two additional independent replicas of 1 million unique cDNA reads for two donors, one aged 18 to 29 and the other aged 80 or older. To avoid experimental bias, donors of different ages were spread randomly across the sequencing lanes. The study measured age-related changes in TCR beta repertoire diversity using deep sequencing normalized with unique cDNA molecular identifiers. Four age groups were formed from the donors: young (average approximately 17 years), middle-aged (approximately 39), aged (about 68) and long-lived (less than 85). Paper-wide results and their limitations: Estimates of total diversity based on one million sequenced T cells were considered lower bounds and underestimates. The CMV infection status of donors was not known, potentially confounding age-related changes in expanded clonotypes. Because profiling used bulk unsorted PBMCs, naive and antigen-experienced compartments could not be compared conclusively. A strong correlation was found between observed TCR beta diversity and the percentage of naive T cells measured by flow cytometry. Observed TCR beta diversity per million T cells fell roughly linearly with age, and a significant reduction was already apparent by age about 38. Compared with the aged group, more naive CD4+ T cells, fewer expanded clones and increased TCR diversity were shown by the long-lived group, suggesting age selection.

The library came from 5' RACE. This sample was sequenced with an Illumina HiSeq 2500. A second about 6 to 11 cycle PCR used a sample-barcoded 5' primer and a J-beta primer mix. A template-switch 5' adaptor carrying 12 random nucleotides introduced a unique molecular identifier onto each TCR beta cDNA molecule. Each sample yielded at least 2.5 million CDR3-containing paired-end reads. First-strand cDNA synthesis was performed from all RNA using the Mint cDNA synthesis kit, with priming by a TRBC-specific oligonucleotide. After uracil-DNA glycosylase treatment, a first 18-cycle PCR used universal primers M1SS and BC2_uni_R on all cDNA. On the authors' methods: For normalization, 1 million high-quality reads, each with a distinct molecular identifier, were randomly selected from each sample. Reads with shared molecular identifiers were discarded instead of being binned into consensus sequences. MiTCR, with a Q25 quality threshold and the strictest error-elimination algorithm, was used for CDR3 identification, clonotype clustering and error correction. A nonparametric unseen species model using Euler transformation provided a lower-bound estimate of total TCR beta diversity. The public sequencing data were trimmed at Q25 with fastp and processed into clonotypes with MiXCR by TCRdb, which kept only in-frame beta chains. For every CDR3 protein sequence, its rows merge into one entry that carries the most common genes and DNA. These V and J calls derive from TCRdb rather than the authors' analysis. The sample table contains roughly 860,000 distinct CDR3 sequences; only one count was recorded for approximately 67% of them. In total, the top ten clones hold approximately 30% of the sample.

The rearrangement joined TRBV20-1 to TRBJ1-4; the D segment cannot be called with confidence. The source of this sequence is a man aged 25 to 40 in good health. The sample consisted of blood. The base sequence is TGCAGTGCCCGGAATGGGGCAACTAATGAAAAACTGTTTTTT. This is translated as CSARNGATNEKLFF.